This TCR beta chain is drawn from a study of cytomegalovirus exposure and HLA in healthy donors (TCRdb year 2017). Describing the broader study: An earlier analysis of several hundred of the donors reported about 250 Gb of sequence data and some 120 million unique TCR beta sequences from some 180 million T cells. Every repertoire in the discovery cohort had been generated on one and the same sequencing platform. In the later analysis, no new phenotypic data were used to find candidate immune exposures; instead, reliance was placed on TCR beta sequences and their occurrence across donors. The T cell repertoires of 550 to 850 subjects were profiled by immunosequencing and related to cytomegalovirus serostatus. Along with the approximately 700-subject first cohort, a separate validation cohort of more than 90 different subjects was used. A later genetic analysis used genome-wide SNP genotypes for about 60% of the roughly 670 donors, treating that subset as a discovery cohort. Donor age, sex, ethnicity and CMV serostatus were collected together with the repertoire data. The study combined high-throughput TCR immunosequencing, statistical association of individual TCRs with disease status, and machine learning to predict cytomegalovirus infection status. Both class I and class II loci were covered by HLA typing, at four-digit resolution. In a later analysis, previously published TCR beta repertoires from 666 donors were re-analyzed and high-resolution HLA genotyping was added so that TCR occurrence patterns could be studied. About 280 gigabases of sequencing data and tens of millions of unique TCR sequences made up an early release that covered about 640 HLA-typed donors. The genetic ancestry cluster associated with self-reported Caucasian donors included about 81% of the approximately 430 genotyped donors. Typing coverage differed by locus: A, B, C, DRB1 and DQB1 were typed in about 620-640 donors, DQA1 in around 500, DPA1 in roughly 590, and DPB1 in about 450. Five DR-DQ haplotypes were handled as single units for association and clustering, since linkage in the cohort was strong. On average, 235,054 unique TCR beta nucleotide sequences were sequenced per donor among more than 350 genotyped donors of the cohort, with around 19% of those sequences being non-productive. The study aimed to test whether signatures of past pathogen exposure could be identified by cataloging public T cell receptors. An earlier analysis of some 500 of the donors applied high-throughput TCR beta sequencing to assess whether each TCR beta V gene segment acted as functional or pseudogenic.

Points the paper makes about the study in general: The authors suggested that the approach could potentially be generalized to other disease states and immunological phenotypes. Most CMV-associated TCR beta chains appeared to be HLA-restricted in a later analysis, and the HLA associations seemed to be driven largely by CMV exposure. Compared with equally common non-associated chains, HLA-associated TCR beta chains in a later analysis were more clonally expanded and had lower generation probabilities. Roughly uniform sequencing depth across donors was assumed in presence/absence analyses, although this assumption may not hold. Compared with the 666-donor mean, donors in an Asian-associated ancestry cluster had fewer N-insertions in productive TCRs, according to a later genetic analysis. Several of the top co-occurrence clusters appeared to be linked to parvovirus B19, influenza, CMV and Epstein-Barr virus, according to a later analysis. Immune exposure information for the cohort was limited to CMV serostatus. While some public TCRs were present in many individuals, most TCR sequences turned up only very rarely across donors. Because the 87-base-pair reads could not distinguish some IMGT-functional V segments, including TRBV6-2 and TRBV6-3, those segments were excluded. Cytomegalovirus status was reported to be diagnosed by the classifier with high specificity and sensitivity in both the original and validation cohorts. A further reported finding was that TCR beta sequences accurately predicted the HLA-A and HLA-B alleles for most subjects in the first cohort. The earlier analysis of some 560 of the donors excluded around 17 rarely observed V segments, including chromosome 9 orphons, because counts were too low. Specific HLA alleles were associated with more than 15,000 TCR beta sequences at a false discovery rate of 0.05 in a later analysis. A few of the identified cytomegalovirus-associated TCR beta chains were confirmed in vitro to be specific for cytomegalovirus antigens. A total of 150 or so TCR beta chains were listed by the study as associated with cytomegalovirus. In a later genetic analysis, a missense DCLRE1C variant was associated with V-gene and J-gene trimming of TCR beta chains, and the association was replicated in an independent cohort. The cohort was sequenced for TCR beta chains only, and without alpha or paired-chain data the features that could be detected were limited. Correlated functional status among segregating V segments might be attributable to linkage disequilibrium, but an unknown experimental factor could not be ruled out. In an earlier analysis of more than 450 of the donors, most TCR beta V segments were observed in productive rearrangements about 90% or about 30% of the time, broadly matching IMGT annotations. In a later analysis, the rate of TCR association differed among HLA loci, with DRB1 alleles having the most associated TCRs and HLA-C alleles having the fewest. Because HLA typing was unavailable for some donors at each locus, only the typed subset was used in association tests. The sequencing pipeline was judged likely to have produced a cluster of highly shared sequence variants as a technical artifact. Strong co-occurrence of HLA alleles, especially DR and DQ, made assigning TCR associations to individual alleles difficult.

The library was built by means of the immunoSEQ multiplex PCR assay. A mixture of 60 forward primers for TCR Vbeta segments and 13 reverse primers for TCR Jbeta segments was used in the multiplex PCR. Amplification of the CDR3 region of rearranged TCR beta genes was performed with a multiplex PCR assay on genomic DNA. The amplified TCR beta libraries were sequenced on the Illumina HiSeq System as 87-base-pair reads. In the original analysis: In a later analysis, about 80 million unique TCR beta chains were counted across the approximately 620 repertoires, and some 10 million of these chains were shared by at least two donors. Raw reads were error-corrected and collapsed into unique sequences with a nearest-neighbor algorithm that merged closely related sequences to remove PCR and sequencing errors. To assign V, D and J gene segments, CDR3 sequences were aligned to IMGT reference sequences. For a sequence to be retained, at least a six-nucleotide match to both a V gene segment and a J gene segment was required. A rearrangement counted as productive if the CDR3 had no stop codons and remained in frame with V and J, and every other rearrangement counted as non-productive. CDR3 was defined according to IMGT convention as the region running from the second conserved V-encoded cysteine to the conserved J-encoded phenylalanine. The earlier analysis of a few hundred of the donors excluded any sequence lacking an unambiguous match to a single V gene segment. In an earlier analysis of approximately 590 of the donors, a V segment was called functional when productive rearrangements were above 56.7%, and segregating when the standard deviation between donors exceeded 5%. A statistical classification framework was built for diagnosing cytomegalovirus status from the catalog of TCR beta chain sequences. A later analysis assigned V and J genes by comparing TCR nucleotide sequences with IMGT/GENE-DB human TR gene sequences. In a later analysis, CDR3 sequences and most-parsimonious VDJ recombination scenarios were assigned using the TCRdist pipeline. In a later analysis, each TCR beta chain was defined by its CDR3 amino acid sequence together with its V-gene family, and reads lacking a unique V-gene family were excluded. To address suspected cross-contamination and a sequencing artifact, a later analysis removed 450 to 700 highly shared, low-generation-probability nucleotide sequences. In a later analysis, a clonal expansion index for each public chain was calculated from normalized within-repertoire ranks of inferred template counts. A later analysis computed generation probabilities with a VDJ recombination model fitted to out-of-frame rearrangements, and checked the results against IGoR. In a later analysis, TCR-TCR, TCR-HLA and TCR-CMV co-occurrence was scored with hypergeometric tests, and a repertoire-size bias correction was applied to TCR pairs. A later analysis estimated false discovery rates by permuting HLA or CMV assignments 20 times. In a later analysis, co-occurring TCRs were grouped using DBSCAN, and TCRdist sequence similarity was added for clustering within HLA-allele-positive subsets. Co-occurrence clustering excluded repertoires with fewer than 30,000 or more than 120,000 public chains, plus five with anomalous nucleotide sharing. Here the immuneACCESS table is served through TCRdb, limited to in-frame sequences with V and J called. Missing clones are a known gap in these copies; in checked studies unresolved V genes cover under half, and the rest lacks a known reason. V, J and clone size are taken as reported in that table, and D and trimming were inferred from the DNA itself. The sample includes around 140,000 clones, with about three quarters observed a single time. The ten largest account for less than 4.5% of the sample.

The CDR3 has 15 amino acids, counting the end cysteine and phenylalanine. CDR3 DNA only is kept here, 45 bases in frame from base 1. In the germline V gene, CDR1 corresponds to MNHEY and CDR2 to SVGAGI. Compared with germline, V lacks 6 bases and J lacks 3 bases; bases without a gene match: 9. In regard to this clone: It has no known antigen specificity. Base qualities are not at hand, and no much larger clone is one base apart.

The cohort consisted of some 670 healthy bone marrow donors. At the time of sampling, every cohort member was nominally healthy, though immune exposures that went unrecorded were likely present. The donor tested CMV seropositive and was one of the 289 seropositive cohort members. A peripheral blood sample was provided by each donor, and peripheral blood mononuclear cells were used for TCR beta sequencing. The Qiagen DNeasy Blood Extraction Kit was used to extract genomic DNA from the blood cell samples. The rearrangement joined TRBV6-5 to TRBJ1-1; 8 bases in the junction line up with TRBD1. The material sequenced was PBMCs. This clonotype was sampled from a man aged 50 or older in good health and CMV-seropositive. This receptor has the CDR3 CASSRTGTGYTEAFF. The DNA reads as follows: TGTGCCAGCAGCCGGACCGGGACAGGCTACACTGAAGCTTTCTTT.